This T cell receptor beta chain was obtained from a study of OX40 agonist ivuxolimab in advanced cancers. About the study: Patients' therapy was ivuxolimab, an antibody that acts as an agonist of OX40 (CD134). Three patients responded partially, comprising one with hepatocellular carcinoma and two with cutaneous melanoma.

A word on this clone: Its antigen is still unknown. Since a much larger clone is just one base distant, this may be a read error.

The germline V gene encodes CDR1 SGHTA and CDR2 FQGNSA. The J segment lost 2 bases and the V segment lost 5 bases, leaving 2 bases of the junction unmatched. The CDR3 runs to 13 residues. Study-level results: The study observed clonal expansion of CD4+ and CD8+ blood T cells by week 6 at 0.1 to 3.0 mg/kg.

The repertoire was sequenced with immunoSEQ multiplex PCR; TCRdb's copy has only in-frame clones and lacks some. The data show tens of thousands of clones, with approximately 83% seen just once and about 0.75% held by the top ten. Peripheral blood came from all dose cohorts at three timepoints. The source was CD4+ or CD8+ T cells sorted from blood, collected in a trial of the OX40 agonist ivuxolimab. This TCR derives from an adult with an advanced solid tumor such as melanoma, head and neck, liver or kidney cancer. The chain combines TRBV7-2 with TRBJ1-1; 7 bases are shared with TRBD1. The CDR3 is CASSRQGNTEAFF. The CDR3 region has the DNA TGTGCCAGCAGCCGACAGGGAAACACTGAAGCTTTCTTT.